This TCR beta chain derives from a study of blood T cells in healthy people across ages. Looked up from germline, CDR1 is SGHTA and CDR2 is FQGNSA. The CDR3 covers 16 residues. The V end was cut by 5 bases, the J end by 4 bases, with 21 bases between. Findings and limits, study-wide: Diversity was higher, and naive CD4+ cells more numerous, in long-lived donors than in aged donors. Diversity was estimated from one million T cells, and these estimates were considered underestimates.

For the second PCR, which ran for about 7 to 12 cycles, a sample-barcoded 5' primer and a J-beta primer mix were used. Each CDR3 protein is one row after TCRdb ran MiXCR on the 5' RACE reads. The table has 850,000 to 1,000,000 distinct CDR3 sequences, about 48% seen once; the top ten hold about an eighth. The table lists this clonotype with many counts. Its antigen is still unknown. The V gene is TRBV7-2, the J gene TRBJ2-7; the D gene is possibly TRBD2 (7 bases). Sequenced: blood. This clonotype was obtained from a man aged 25-45 years in good health. The CDR3 DNA is TGTGCCAGCAGCGCAAGGGGGGGCGGTTCGGAATACGAGCAGTACTTC. It specifies CASSARGGGSEYEQYF. Full variable domain (missing parts from reference TRBV7-2 and TRBJ2-7): GAGVSQSPSNKVTEKGKDVELRCDPISGHTALYWYRQSLGQGLEFLIYFQGNSAPDKSGLPSDRFSAERTGGSVSTLTIQRTQQEDSAVYLCASSARGGGSEYEQYFGPGTRLTVT.